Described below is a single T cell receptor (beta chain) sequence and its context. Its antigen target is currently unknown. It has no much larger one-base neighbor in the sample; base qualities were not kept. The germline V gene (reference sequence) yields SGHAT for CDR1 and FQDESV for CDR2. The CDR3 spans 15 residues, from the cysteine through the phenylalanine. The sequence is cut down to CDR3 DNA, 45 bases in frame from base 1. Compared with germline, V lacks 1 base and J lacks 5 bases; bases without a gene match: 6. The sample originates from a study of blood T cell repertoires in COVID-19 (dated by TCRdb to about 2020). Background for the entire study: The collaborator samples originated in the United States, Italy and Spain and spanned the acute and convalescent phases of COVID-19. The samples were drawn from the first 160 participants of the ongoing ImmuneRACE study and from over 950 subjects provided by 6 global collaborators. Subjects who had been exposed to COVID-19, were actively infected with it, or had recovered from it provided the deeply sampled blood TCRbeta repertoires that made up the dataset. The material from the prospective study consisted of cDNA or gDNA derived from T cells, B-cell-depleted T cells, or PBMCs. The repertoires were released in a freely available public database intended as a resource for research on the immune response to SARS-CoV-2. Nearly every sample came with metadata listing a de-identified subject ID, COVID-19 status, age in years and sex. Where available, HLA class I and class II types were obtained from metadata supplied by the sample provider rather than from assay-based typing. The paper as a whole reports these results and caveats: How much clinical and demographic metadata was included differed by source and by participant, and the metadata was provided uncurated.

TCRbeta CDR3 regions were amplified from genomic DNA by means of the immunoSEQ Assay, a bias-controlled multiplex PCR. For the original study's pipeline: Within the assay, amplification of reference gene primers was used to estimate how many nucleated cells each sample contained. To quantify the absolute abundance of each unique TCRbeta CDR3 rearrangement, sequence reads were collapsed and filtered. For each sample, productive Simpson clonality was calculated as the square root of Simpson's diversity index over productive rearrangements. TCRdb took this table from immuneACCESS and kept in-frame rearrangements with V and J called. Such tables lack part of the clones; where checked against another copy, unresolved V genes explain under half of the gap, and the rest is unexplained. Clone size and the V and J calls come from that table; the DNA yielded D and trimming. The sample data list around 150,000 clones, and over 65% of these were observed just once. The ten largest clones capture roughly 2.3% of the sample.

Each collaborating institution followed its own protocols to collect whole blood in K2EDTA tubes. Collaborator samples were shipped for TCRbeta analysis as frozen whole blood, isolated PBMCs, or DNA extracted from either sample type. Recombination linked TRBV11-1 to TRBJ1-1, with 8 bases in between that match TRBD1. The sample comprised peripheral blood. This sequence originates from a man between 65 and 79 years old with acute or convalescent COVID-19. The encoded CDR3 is CASSLDQGARTEAFF. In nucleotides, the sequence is TGTGCCAGCAGCTTAGATCAGGGGGCCAGAACTGAAGCTTTCTTT.